The clone carrying this T cell receptor beta chain was detected only a few times. Antigen: not known. The time point was: week 35, safety follow-up. With topical imiquimod, each dose of the vaccine consisted of 300 ug of mutant IDH1 20-mer peptide. New WHO grade 3 or 4 astrocytomas that were IDH1-mutant and ATRX-lost had been found in donors. The data are from a study of a mutant IDH1 vaccine in newly diagnosed glioma. Study-level background: Earlier care involved radiotherapy, temozolomide, or both, and the majority received both.

Sequencing used immunoSEQ multiplex PCR; TCRdb keeps in-frame clones, though not all of them. This sample has 30,000 or so clones, with about 80% found just once. Overall study results and limits: No link was apparently found between pseudoprogression and changes in top peripheral T cell clonotypes.

The CDR3 extends over 12 amino acids. Germline values: CDR1 SQVTM, CDR2 ANQGSEA. Trimming pared 7 bases from V and 7 bases from J, leaving 14 bases between. The gene calls are TRBV29-1 and TRBJ1-5, with unresolved D. The TCR comes from a middle-aged man with glioma. Some clones in this sample may be carry-over from other donors' samples. This material consisted of PBMCs, taken from a glioma patient whose treatment included an IDH1 peptide vaccine. This chain's CDR3 is CSAGDGGQPQHF. The CDR3 coding sequence is TGCAGCGCTGGGGATGGCGGGCAGCCCCAGCATTTT.